Listed here is a single T cell receptor (beta chain). The table came from immunoSEQ multiplex PCR; TCRdb's copy has only in-frame clones and leaves some out. The top ten clones hold roughly an eighth of a sample with under 130,000 clones, 83% of them seen once. The data are from a study of control samples from healthy donors and cancer patients. The V and J ends lost 5 bases and 7 bases, in that order; junction bases with no gene match: 5. The CDR3 is 15 amino acids. Germline V gene sequence: CDR1 SGHTA, CDR2 FQGTGA. V and J are TRBV7-3 and TRBJ2-2, with 12 positions matching TRBD1. This clonotype originated in a woman in her forties or fifties in good health. The material sequenced was blood. The CDR3 DNA follows: TGTGCCAGCAGCGTCGGGACAGGGGGCGGCGGGGAGCTGTTTTTT. Amino acid sequence: CASSVGTGGGGELFF.